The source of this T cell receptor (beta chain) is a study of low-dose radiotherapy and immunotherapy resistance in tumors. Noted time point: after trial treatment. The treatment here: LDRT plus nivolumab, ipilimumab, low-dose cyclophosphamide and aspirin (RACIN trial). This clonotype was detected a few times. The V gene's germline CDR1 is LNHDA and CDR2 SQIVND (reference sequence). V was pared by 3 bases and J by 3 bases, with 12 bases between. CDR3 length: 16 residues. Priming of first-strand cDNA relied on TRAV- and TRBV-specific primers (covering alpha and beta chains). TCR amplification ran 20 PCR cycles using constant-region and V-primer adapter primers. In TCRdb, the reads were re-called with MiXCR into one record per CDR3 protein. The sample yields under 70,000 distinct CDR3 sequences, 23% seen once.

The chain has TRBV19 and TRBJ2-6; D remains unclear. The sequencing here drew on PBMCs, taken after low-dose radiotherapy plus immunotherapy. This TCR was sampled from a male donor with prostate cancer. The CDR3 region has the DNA TGTGCCAGTAGTATCGGCCGCGTCTATGGGGCCAACGTCCTGACTTTC. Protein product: CASSIGRVYGANVLTF.